The entry below describes one T cell receptor (beta chain). Antigen specificity is unknown. This record comes from a study of response to subunit inactivated influenza vaccine. After removal of 0 bases from V and 2 bases from J, the junction contained 10 bases not matched to a gene. The germline V gene has CDR1 DFQATT and CDR2 SNEGSKA (reference sequence). The CDR3 extends over 17 amino acids. General study findings and limits: Authors suggested each seasonal influenza vaccination recruits few new T cells.

MiXCR was run by TCRdb on the RT-PCR reads, yielding one entry per CDR3 protein. The sample consists of about 190,000 distinct CDR3 sequences, roughly 14% of them appearing once. This chain joins TRBV20-1 and TRBJ2-3, with TRBD2 matching 8 bases. This receptor was taken from a middle-aged man who received an inactivated influenza vaccine. The specimen was CD8+ T cells sorted from PBMCs, collected more than 4 days after vaccination. CDR3 nucleotides: TGCAGTGCTAGAGATGAGATGGCGGGAGGCCCCACAGATACGCAGTATTTT. Translation: CSARDEMAGGPTDTQYF.